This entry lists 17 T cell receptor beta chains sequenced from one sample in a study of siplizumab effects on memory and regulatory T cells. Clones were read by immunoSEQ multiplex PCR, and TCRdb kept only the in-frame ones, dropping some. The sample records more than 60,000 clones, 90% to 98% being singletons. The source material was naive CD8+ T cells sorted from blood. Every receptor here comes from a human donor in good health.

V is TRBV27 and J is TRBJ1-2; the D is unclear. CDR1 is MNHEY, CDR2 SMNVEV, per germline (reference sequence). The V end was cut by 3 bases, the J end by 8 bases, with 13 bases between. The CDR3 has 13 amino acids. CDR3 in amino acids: CASSLAAGGGYTF. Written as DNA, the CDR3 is TGTGCCAGCAGTTTGGCGGCAGGCGGGGGCTACACCTTC.

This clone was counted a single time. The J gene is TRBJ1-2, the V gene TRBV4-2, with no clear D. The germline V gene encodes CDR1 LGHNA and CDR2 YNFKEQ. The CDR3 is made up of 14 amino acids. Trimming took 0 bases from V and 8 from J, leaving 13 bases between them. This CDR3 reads CASSQDGVVRGYTF. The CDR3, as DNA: TGTGCCAGCAGCCAAGATGGGGTAGTACGAGGCTACACCTTC.

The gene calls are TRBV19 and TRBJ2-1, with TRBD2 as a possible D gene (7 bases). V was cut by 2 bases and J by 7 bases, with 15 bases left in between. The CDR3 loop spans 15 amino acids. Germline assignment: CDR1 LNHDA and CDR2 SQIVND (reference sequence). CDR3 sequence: CASSIWGGEGNEQFF. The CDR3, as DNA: TGTGCCAGTAGTATATGGGGGGGCGAGGGTAATGAGCAGTTCTTC.

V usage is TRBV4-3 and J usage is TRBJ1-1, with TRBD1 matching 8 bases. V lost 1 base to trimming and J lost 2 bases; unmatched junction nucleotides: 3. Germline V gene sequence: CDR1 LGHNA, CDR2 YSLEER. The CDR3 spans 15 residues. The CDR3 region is CASSQGRGLNTEAFF. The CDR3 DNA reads TGCGCCAGCAGCCAAGGCAGGGGGCTTAACACTGAAGCTTTCTTT.

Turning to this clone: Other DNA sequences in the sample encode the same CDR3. CDR3 DNA: TGTGCCAGCAGCTGGCCGGGACTGACATACGAGCAGTACTTC. This encodes CASSWPGLTYEQYF. The chain recombines TRBV7-9 with TRBJ2-7; TRBD2 might be the D (6 bases). The CDR3 runs to 14 residues. Germline CDR1 and CDR2: SEHNR and FQNEAQ (reference sequence). Deletions cut 4 bases from V and 4 bases from J, with 14 bases between. Based on the CDR3 plus reference TRBV7-9 and TRBJ2-7, the full variable domain is DTGVSQNPRHKITKRGQNVTFRCDPISEHNRLYWYRQTLGQGPEFLTYFQNEAQLEKSRLLSDRFSAERPKGSFSTLEIQRTEQGDSAMYLCASSWPGLTYEQYFGPGTRLTVT.

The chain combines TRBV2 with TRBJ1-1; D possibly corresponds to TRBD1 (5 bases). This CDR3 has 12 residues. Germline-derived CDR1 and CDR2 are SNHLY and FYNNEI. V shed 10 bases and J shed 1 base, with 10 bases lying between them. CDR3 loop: CATGRGNTEAFF. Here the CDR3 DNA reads TGTGCCACAGGGAGAGGGAACACTGAAGCTTTCTTT.

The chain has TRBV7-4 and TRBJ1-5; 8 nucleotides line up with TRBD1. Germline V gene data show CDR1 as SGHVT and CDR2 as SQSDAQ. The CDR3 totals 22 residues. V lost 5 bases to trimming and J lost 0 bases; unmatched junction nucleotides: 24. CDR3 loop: CASSPRRGQESNREYSNQPQHF. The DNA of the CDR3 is TGTGCCAGCAGCCCTCGAAGGGGACAGGAATCTAATAGGGAATATAGCAATCAGCCCCAGCATTTT.

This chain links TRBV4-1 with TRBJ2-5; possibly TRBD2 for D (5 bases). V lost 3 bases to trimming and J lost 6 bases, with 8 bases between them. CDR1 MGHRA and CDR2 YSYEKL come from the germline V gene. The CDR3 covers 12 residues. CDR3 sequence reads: CASSQGEKTQYF. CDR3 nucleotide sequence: TGCGCCAGCAGCCAGGGAGAGAAGACCCAGTACTTC.

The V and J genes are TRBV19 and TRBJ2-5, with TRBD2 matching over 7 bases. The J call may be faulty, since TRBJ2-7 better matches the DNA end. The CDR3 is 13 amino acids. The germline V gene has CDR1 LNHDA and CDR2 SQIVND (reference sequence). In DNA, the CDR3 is TGTGCCACCGAACCGGGACCGGGGGGCGAGCAGTACTTC. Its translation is CATEPGPGGEQYF.

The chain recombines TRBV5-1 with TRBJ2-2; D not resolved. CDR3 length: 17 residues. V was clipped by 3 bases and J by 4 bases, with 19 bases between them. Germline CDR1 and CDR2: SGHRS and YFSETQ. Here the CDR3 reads CASSSELTHLGTGELFF. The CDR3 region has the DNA TGCGCCAGCAGCTCCGAGCTCACTCACCTAGGCACCGGGGAGCTGTTTTTT.

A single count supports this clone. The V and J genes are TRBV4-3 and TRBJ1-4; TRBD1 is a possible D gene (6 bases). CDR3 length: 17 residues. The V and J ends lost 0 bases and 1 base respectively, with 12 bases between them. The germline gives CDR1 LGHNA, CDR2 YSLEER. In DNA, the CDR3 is TGCGCCAGCAGCCAAGATTGGGGGGGCTTAACTAATGAAAAACTGTTTTTT. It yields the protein CASSQDWGGLTNEKLFF.

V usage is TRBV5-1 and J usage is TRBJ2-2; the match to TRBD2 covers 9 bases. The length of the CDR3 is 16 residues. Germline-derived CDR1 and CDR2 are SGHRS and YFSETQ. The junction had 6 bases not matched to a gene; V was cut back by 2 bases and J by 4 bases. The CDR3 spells CASSLYSGGPTGELFF. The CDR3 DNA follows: TGCGCCAGCAGCTTATATAGCGGGGGTCCCACCGGGGAGCTGTTTTTT. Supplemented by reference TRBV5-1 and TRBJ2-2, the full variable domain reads KAGVTQTPRYLIKTRGQQVTLSCSPISGHRSVSWYQQTPGQGLQFLFEYFSETQRNKGNFPGRFSGRQFSNSRSEMNVSTLELGDSALYLCASSLYSGGPTGELFFGEGSRLTVL.

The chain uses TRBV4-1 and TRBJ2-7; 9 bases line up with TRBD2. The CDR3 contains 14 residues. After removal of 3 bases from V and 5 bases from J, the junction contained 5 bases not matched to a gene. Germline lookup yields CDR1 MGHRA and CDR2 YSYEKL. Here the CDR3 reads CASSHVAGAHEQYF. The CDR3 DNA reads TGCGCCAGCAGCCATGTAGCGGGGGCCCACGAGCAGTACTTC.

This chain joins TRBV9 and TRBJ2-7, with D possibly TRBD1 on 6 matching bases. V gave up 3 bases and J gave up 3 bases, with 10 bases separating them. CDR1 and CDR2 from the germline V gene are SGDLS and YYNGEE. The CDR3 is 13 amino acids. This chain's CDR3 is CASSDTGSYEQYF. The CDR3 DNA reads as TGTGCCAGCAGCGACACAGGGAGCTACGAGCAGTACTTC. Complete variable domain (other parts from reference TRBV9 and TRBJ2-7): DSGVTQTPKHLITATGQRVTLRCSPRSGDLSVYWYQQSLDQGLQFLIQYYNGEERAKGNILERFSAQQFPDLHSELNLSSLELGDSALYFCASSDTGSYEQYFGPGTRLTVT.

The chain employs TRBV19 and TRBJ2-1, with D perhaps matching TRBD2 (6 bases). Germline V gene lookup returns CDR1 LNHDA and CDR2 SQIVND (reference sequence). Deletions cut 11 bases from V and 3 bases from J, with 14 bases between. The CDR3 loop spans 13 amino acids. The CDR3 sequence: CASMDYNYNEQFF. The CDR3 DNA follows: TGTGCCTCCATGGACTATAACTACAATGAGCAGTTCTTC. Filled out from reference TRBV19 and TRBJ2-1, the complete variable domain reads DGGITQSPKYLFRKEGQNVTLSCEQNLNHDAMYWYRQDPGQGLRLIYYSQIVNDFQKGDIAEGYSVSREKKESFPLTVTSAQKNPTAFYLCASMDYNYNEQFFGPGTRLTVL.

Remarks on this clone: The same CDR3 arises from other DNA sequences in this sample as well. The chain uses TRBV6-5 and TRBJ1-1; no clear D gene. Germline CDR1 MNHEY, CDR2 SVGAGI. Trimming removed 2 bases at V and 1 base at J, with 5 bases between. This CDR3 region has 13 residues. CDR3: CASSYGTNTEAFF. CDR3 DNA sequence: TGTGCCAGCAGTTACGGAACGAACACTGAAGCTTTCTTT.

In nucleotides, the CDR3 is TGTGCCAGCAGCCCCTTCTCCCCAGGGGGGGGCAATGGCTACACCTTC. Protein product: CASSPFSPGGGNGYTF. The J gene is TRBJ1-2, the V gene TRBV11-2; TRBD1 aligns across 7 bases. CDR1 is SGHAT, CDR2 FQNNGV, per germline. The CDR3 contains 16 residues. V shed 5 bases and J 6 bases; nucleotides not matched to a gene: 15.